This T cell receptor (beta chain) originates from a study of control samples from healthy donors and cancer patients. Method: immunoSEQ multiplex PCR; TCRdb's copy keeps in-frame clones and lacks some. The sample records some 110,000 clones, approximately 90% being singletons. The CDR3 consists of 13 residues. V was trimmed by 4 bases and J by 7 bases, leaving 11 bases between them. Germline CDR1 is KGHSY and CDR2 is FQNENV. The genes are TRBV16 and TRBJ2-1; D ambiguous. This TCR was sampled from a woman in her 70s in good health. Sequencing was performed on blood. The CDR3 protein is CASSPPGINEQFF. CDR3 DNA sequence: TGTGCCAGCAGCCCGCCGGGCATTAATGAGCAGTTCTTC. The full variable domain, completed using reference TRBV16 and TRBJ2-1, is GEEVAQTPKHLVRGEGQKAKLYCAPIKGHSYVFWYQQVLKNEFKFLISFQNENVFDETGMPKERFSAKCLPNSPCSLEIQATKLEDSAVYFCASSPPGINEQFFGPGTRLTVL.